This T cell receptor (beta chain) came from a study of shared clonotypes between healthy human individuals (dated by TCRdb to between 2020 and 2021). A note on the overall study: The cohort comprised a couple of women and three men aged 18 to 49 years. Per donor, three plates each were used for CD4 naive and CD4 memory, two for CD8 naive, and one for CD8 memory. The study deeply sequenced blood TCR repertoires of about five healthy adults to estimate repertoire size and the extent of clonotype sharing between individuals. To increase sequencing depth and limit assay-specific biases, different laboratories used diverse techniques to prepare libraries and sequence TCR repertoires. Per donor, leukapheresis produced somewhere between about 0.85 and 10 billion PBMCs.

For this clone: Its antigen is currently not known. There are no base qualities to consult, and no much larger clone falls within one base.

For the CD8 naive samples, CD45RO-negative cells were positively selected for CCR7, yielding a CD45RA+CCR7+ population from which TemRA cells were excluded. The donors were healthy, HIV-negative adults who had no recently reported acute infections or vaccinations. Every donor was a Caucasian adult residing in Nashville, Tennessee, USA. Blood was obtained by leukapheresis, after which PBMCs were separated by Ficoll-Histopaque density gradient centrifugation and cryopreserved in liquid nitrogen vapor phase. Analytical flow cytometry was used to check the purity and quantity of every magnetically sorted T cell population. Each sorted fraction had its genomic DNA isolated and then quantified by UV absorbance on a Nanodrop 2000c. The CDR3 numbers 13 residues from cysteine through phenylalanine. Only the CDR3 part of the read is kept: 39 bases, read in frame from the first base. Taken from the germline V gene, the CDR1 and CDR2 loops are MGHDK and SYGVNS. V is reduced by 8 bases and J by 5 bases, leaving a spacing of 15 bases between them.

Using the deep immunoSEQ assay, TCR CDR3 regions were amplified from genomic DNA by multiplex PCR. Extracted genomic DNA from each cell subset was spread evenly across all wells of several immunoSEQ 96-well plates, with each plate serving as a replicate. Each replicate PCR for sorted subsets received about 0.2 ug genomic DNA, equal to about 30,000 T cell genomes. Purified libraries were measured with a Qubit 3.0 fluorometer, size-checked on a Bioanalyzer 2100, and measured again with the KAPA Library Quantification kit. A separate single-read 150-cycle Illumina NextSeq 550 flow cell was used to sequence each immunoSEQ 96-well plate. Per the authors' processing: The immunoSEQ output contained only junctional sequences without quality scores, so filtering could not match that applied to full-length reads. To assign V/J genes and CDR3, sequences were annotated against IMGT germline references using PyIR, a Python wrapper for IgBLAST v1.9. Any read was removed if the V/J assignment was weak (E-value above 1e-6), the CDR3 was missing, or the read contained stop codons, out-of-frame junctions, or ambiguous translated residues. V3J clonotypes were defined as sequences sharing the same inferred V gene, J gene, and CDR3 amino acid sequence. Percentage overlap between repertoires was computed as shared unique clonotypes divided by the size of the smaller repertoire. Three approaches were used to assess repertoire richness: RTK rarefaction, the Chao1 estimator, and Recon v2.1 estimates of unobserved clonotypes. Generation probabilities were computed with OLGA for all TCRbeta clonotypes obtained by the gDNA method from a few donors. TCRdb mirrors the immuneACCESS table, restricted to in-frame sequences. Some clones are absent from its copies; in checked studies, under half trace to an unresolved V gene, and the reason for the others is unknown. That table gives V, J and clone size, and the DNA gave D and trimming. The sample has over 2 million clones on record, roughly 94% of them singletons. 1% to 1.3% of the sample is held by the ten biggest clonotypes.

The paper's findings and limits, for the study overall: Clonotypes shared by all four sorted-subset donors showed higher generation probabilities than non-shared clonotypes. Sharing across a handful of donors was observed for around 5% of naive CD4, 3.5% of naive CD8, around 2.5% of memory CD4, and around 0.4% of memory CD8 clonotypes. The genetic and exposure-history diversity represented was limited by the small number of donors. Pairwise subsampling led to the expectation that sequencing depth would affect the degree of clonotype sharing among donors. Larger estimated clonotype richness was generally found for naive subsets than for memory subsets. Only blood was sampled, and tissue TCR repertoires likely differ from those in blood. Rarefaction of sorted-subset datasets indicated incomplete sequencing despite the large sequencing depth.

This TCR was sampled from a man younger than 35 in good health. Sequenced: naive CD8+ T cells sorted from blood. What the cell subset or site label conveys for this sample: CD45RA+CCR7+. The chain joins TRBV25-1 to TRBJ1-1; the D gene assignment is ambiguous. The DNA is as follows: TGTGCCAGCCGTGTTGTAGATCGGACTGAAGCTTTCTTT. It translates as CASRVVDRTEAFF. Beyond the CDR3, the reference TRBV25-1 and TRBJ1-1 genes provide the residues; the full variable domain reads: EADIYQTPRYLVIGTGKKITLECSQTMGHDKMYWYQQDPGMELHLIHYSYGVNSTEKGDLSSESTVSRIRTEHFPLTLESARPSHTSQYLCASRVVDRTEAFFGQGTRLTVV.